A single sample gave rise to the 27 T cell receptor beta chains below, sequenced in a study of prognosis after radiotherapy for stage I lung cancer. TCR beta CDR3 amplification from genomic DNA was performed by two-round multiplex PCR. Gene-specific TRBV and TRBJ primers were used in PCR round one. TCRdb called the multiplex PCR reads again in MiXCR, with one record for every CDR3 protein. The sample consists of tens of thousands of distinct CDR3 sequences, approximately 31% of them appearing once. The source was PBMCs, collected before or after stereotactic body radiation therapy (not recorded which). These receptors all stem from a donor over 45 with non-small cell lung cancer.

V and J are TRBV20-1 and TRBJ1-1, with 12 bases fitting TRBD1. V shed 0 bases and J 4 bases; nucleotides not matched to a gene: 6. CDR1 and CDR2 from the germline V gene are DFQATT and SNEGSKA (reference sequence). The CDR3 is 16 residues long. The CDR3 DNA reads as TGCAGTGCTAGAGAGGGGACAGGGGGCCTTGCCACTGAAGCTTTCTTT. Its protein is CSAREGTGGLATEAFF.

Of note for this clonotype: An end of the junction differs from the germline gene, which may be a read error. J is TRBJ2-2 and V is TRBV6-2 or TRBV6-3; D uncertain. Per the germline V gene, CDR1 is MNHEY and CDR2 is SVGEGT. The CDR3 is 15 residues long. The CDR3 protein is CASSLLGQVTRELFF. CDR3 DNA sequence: TGTGCCAGCAGTCTCCTCGGTCAGGTCACCCGGGAGCTGTTTTTT.

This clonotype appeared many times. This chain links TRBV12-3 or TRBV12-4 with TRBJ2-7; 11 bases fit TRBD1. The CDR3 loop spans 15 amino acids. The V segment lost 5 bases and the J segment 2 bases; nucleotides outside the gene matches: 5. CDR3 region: CASSPRTGGPYEQYF. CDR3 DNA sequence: TGTGCCAGCAGTCCTCGGACAGGGGGCCCCTACGAGCAGTACTTC.

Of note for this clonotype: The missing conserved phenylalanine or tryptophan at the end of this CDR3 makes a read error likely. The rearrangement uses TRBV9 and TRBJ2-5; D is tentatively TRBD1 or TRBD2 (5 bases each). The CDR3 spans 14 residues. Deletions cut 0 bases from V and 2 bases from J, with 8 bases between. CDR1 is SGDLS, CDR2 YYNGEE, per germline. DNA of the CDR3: TGTGCCAGCAGCGTAGGAGGGGCTCAAGAGACCCAGTACCTC. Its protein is CASSVGGAQETQYL.

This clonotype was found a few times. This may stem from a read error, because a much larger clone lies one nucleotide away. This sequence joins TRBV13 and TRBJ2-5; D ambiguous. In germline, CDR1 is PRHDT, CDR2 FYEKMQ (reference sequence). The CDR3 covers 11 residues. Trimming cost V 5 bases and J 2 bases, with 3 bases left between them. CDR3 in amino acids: CASSMQETQYF. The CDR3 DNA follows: TGTGCCAGCAGCATGCAAGAGACCCAGTACTTC.

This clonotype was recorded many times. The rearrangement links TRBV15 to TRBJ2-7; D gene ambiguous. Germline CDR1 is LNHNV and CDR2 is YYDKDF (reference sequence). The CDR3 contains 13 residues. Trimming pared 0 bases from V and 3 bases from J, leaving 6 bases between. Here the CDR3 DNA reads TGTGCCACCAGCAGAGACAGGCTCTACGAGCAGTACTTC. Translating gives CATSRDRLYEQYF.

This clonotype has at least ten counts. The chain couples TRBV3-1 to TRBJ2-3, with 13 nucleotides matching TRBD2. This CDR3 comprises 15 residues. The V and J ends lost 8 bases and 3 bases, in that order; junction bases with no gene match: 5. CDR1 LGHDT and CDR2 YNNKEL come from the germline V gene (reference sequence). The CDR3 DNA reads TGTGCCAGCCGGCAGACTAGCGGGGGGACAGATACGCAGTATTTT. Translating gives CASRQTSGGTDTQYF.

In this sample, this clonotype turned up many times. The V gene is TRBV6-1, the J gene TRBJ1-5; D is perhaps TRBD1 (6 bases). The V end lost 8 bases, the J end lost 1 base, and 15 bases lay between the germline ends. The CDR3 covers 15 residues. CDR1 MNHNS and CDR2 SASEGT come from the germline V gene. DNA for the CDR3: TGTGCCAGCCGCGGCAGGGGAATCAGCAATCAGCCCCAGCATTTT. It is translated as CASRGRGISNQPQHF.

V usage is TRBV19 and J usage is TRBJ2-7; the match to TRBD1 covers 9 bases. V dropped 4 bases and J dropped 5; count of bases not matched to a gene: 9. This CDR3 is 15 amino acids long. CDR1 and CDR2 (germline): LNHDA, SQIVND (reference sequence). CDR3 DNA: TGTGCCAGTAGTAGGAACAGGGGGCGCGAAAACGAGCAGTACTTC. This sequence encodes CASSRNRGRENEQYF. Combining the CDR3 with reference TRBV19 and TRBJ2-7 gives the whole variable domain DGGITQSPKYLFRKEGQNVTLSCEQNLNHDAMYWYRQDPGQGLRLIYYSQIVNDFQKGDIAEGYSVSREKKESFPLTVTSAQKNPTAFYLCASSRNRGRENEQYFGPGTRLTVT.

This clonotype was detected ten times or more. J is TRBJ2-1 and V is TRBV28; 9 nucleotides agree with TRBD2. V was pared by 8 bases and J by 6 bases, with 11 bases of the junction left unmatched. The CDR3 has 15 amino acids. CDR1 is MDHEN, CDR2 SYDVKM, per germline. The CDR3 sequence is CASSTLAGYGNEQFF. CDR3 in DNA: TGTGCCAGCTCTACCCTAGCGGGGTATGGCAATGAGCAGTTCTTC.

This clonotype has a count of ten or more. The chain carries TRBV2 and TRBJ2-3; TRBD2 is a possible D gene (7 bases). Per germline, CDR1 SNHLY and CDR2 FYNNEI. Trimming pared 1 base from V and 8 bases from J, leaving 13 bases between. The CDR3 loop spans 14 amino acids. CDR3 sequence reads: CASSEGRGRGTQYF. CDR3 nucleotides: TGTGCCAGCAGTGAAGGGCGGGGGCGGGGTACGCAGTATTTT.

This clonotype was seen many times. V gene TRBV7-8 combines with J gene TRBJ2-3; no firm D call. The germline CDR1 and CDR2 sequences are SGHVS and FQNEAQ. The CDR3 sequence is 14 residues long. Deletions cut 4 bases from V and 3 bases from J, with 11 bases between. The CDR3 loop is CASSSTELTDTQYF. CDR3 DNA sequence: TGTGCCAGCAGCTCGACTGAGCTTACAGATACGCAGTATTTT.

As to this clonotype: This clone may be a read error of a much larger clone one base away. CDR3 loop: CASTQSRDYQPQHF. The CDR3 bases are TGCGCCAGCACCCAAAGCAGGGACTATCAGCCCCAGCATTTT. The chain recombines TRBV4-1 with TRBJ1-5; weak D call: TRBD1 (5 bases). The CDR3 has 14 amino acids. CDR1 and CDR2 (germline): MGHRA, YSYEKL.

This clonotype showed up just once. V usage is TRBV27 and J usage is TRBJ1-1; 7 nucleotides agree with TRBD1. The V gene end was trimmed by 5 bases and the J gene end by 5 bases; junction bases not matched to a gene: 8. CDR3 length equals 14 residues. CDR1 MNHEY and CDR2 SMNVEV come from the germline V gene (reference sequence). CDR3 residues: CASSIKQGRTEAFF. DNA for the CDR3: TGTGCCAGCAGTATAAAACAGGGGAGAACTGAAGCTTTCTTT.

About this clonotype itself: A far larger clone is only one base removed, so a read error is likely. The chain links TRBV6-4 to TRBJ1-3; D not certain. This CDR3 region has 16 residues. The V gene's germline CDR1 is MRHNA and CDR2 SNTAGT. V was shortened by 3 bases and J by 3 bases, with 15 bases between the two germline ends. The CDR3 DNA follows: TGTGCCAGCAGTGATTCCCTGATTAGCTATGGAAACACCATATATTTT. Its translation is CASSDSLISYGNTIYF.

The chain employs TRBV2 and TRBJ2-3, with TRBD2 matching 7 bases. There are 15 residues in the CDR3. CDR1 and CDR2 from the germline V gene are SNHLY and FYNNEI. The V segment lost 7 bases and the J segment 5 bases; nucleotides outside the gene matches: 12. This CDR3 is CASTLLALGRDTQYF. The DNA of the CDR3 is TGTGCCAGCACCCTACTAGCGTTGGGGCGAGATACGCAGTATTTT.

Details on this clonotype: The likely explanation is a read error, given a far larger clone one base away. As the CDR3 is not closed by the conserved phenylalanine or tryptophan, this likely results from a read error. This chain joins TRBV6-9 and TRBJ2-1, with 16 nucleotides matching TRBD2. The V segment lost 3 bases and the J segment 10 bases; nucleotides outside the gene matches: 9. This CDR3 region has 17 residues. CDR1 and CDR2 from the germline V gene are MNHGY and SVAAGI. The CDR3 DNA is TGTGCCAGCAGTTACGGCTCTCCGGGACTAGCGGGGGGGGAGCAGTTCTCC. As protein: CASSYGSPGLAGGEQFS.

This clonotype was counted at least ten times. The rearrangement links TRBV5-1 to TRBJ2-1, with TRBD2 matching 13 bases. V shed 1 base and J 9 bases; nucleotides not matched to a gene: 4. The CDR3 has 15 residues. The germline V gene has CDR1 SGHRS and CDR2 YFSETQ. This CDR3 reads CASSLTSGGAGEQFF. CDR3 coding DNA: TGCGCCAGCAGCTTGACTAGCGGGGGGGCGGGTGAGCAGTTCTTC.

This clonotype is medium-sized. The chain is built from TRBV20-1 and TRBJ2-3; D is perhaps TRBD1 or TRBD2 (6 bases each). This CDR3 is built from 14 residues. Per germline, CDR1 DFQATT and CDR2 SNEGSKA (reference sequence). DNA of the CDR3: TGCAGCCCAAGGGGGGTACTCAACACAGATACGCAGTATTTT. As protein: CSPRGVLNTDTQYF.

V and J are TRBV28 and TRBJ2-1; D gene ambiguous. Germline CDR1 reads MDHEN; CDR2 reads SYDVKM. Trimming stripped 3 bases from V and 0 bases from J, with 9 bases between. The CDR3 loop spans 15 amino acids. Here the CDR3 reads CASSFGQISYNEQFF. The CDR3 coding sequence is TGTGCCAGCAGTTTTGGCCAGATCTCCTACAATGAGCAGTTCTTC.

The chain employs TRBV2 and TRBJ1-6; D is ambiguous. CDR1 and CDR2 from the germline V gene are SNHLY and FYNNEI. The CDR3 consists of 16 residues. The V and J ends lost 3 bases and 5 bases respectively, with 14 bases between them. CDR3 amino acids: CASSDQGLAHNSPLHF. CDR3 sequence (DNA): TGTGCCAGCAGTGACCAAGGGTTGGCCCATAATTCACCCCTCCACTTT. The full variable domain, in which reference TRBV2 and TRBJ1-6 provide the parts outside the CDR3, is EPEVTQTPSHQVTQMGQEVILRCVPISNHLYFYWYRQILGQKVEFLVSFYNNEISEKSEIFDDQFSVERPDGSNFTLKIRSTKLEDSAMYFCASSDQGLAHNSPLHFGNGTRLTVT.

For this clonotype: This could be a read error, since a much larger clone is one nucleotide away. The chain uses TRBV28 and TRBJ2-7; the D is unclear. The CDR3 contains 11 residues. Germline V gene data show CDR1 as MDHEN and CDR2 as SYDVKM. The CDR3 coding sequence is TGTGCCGGCAGTCACGCCGGAGAGCAGTACTTC. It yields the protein CAGSHAGEQYF.

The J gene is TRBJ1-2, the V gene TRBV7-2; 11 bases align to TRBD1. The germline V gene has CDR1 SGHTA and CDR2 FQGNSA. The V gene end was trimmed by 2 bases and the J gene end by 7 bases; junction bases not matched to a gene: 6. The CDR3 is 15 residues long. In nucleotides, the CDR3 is TGTGCCAGCAGCTTACCGGGACAGGGGGAGAGTGGCTACACCTTC. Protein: CASSLPGQGESGYTF.

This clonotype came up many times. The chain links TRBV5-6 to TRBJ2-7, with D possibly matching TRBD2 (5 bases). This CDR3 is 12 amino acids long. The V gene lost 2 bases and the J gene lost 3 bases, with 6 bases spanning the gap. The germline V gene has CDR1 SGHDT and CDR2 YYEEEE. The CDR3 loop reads CASSFGIYEQYF. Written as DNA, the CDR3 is TGTGCCAGCAGCTTCGGGATCTACGAGCAGTACTTC.

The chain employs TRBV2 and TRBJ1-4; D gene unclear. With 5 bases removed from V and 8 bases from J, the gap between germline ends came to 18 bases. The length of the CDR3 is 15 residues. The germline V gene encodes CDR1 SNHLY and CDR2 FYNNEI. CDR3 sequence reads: CASSPLDSTREKLFF. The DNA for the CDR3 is TGTGCCAGCAGTCCACTAGACTCCACGAGAGAAAAACTGTTTTTT.

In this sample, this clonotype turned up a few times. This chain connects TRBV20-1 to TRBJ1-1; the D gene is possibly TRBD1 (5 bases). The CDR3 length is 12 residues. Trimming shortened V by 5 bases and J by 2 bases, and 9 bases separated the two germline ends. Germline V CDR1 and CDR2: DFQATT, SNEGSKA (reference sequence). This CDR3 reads CSAERGNTEAFF. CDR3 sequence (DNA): TGCAGTGCTGAGAGGGGAAACACTGAAGCTTTCTTT.

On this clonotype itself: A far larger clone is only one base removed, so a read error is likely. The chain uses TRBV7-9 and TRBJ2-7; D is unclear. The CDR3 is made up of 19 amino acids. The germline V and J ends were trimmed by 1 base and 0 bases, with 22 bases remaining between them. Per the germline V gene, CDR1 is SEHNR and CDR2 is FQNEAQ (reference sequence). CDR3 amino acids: CASSLVLFVRHRSSYEQYF. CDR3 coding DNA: TGTGCCAGCAGCTTAGTTTTATTCGTGAGACACAGAAGCTCCTACGAGCAGTACTTC.